The present entry profiles one T cell receptor beta chain with its context. Its antigen remains unidentified. This PCR relied on a set of 60 Vbeta primers and 13 Jbeta primers. The protocol was immunoSEQ multiplex PCR, while the TCRdb copy is restricted to in-frame clones and leaves out a portion. The data show tens of thousands of clones, 80% to 90% seen once. The data derive from a study of cytomegalovirus exposure and HLA in healthy donors. Germline loops: CDR1 MNHEY, CDR2 SMNVEV (reference sequence). The CDR3 totals 16 residues. Study-level points and caveats: Altogether, about 160 TCR beta chains were recorded as cytomegalovirus-associated.

This chain joins TRBV27 and TRBJ2-5, with 14 bases lining up with TRBD2. The J call is doubtful: the DNA matches TRBJ2-7 better. Sequencing was done on a sample of PBMCs. The TCR sequence derives from a woman aged 25 to 39 in good health and CMV-seropositive. The CDR3: CASRTMTSGRAGEQYF. CDR3 nucleotide sequence: TGTGCCAGCAGGACAATGACTAGCGGGAGGGCCGGCGAGCAGTACTTC.